Listed here are 14 T cell receptor beta chains from one sample, sequenced in a study of blood T cell repertoires in COVID-19. Clones were read by immunoSEQ multiplex PCR, and TCRdb kept only the in-frame ones, dropping some. The table has fewer than 200,000 clones, approximately 90% seen once. The sample comprised peripheral blood. Source of these receptors: a man aged 55 to 70 with acute or convalescent COVID-19.

J is TRBJ1-5 and V is TRBV5-1, with no clear D. Germline V gene lookup returns CDR1 SGHRS and CDR2 YFSETQ. The V end lost 4 bases, the J end lost 6 bases, and 11 bases lay between the germline ends. This CDR3 region has 13 residues. In DNA form, the CDR3 reads TGCGCCAGCAGCGCGGACTTAGGTCAGCCCCAGCATTTT. Its protein is CASSADLGQPQHF.

The V and J genes are TRBV10-3 and TRBJ1-4; 10 bases align to TRBD1. Germline V gene sequence: CDR1 ENHRY, CDR2 SYGVKD. The V gene end was trimmed by 8 bases and the J gene end by 1 base; junction bases not matched to a gene: 7. The CDR3 runs 16 residues. CDR3 in amino acids: CAIGMTGGKTNEKLFF. The CDR3 DNA follows: TGTGCCATCGGGATGACAGGGGGCAAAACTAATGAAAAACTGTTTTTT.

The chain combines TRBV7-6 with TRBJ2-3; 9 bases line up with TRBD2. Germline V CDR1 and CDR2: SGHVS, FNYEAQ. The CDR3 extends over 15 amino acids. J was trimmed by 6 bases and V by 5 bases; bases with no gene match: 9. The CDR3 DNA follows: TGTGCCAGCAGCACCGGGACTAGCAGCCGGGATACGCAGTATTTT. Amino acid sequence: CASSTGTSSRDTQYF.

Regarding this clone: The identical CDR3 is also encoded by other nucleotide sequences in the sample. The chain combines TRBV3-1 (or the pseudogene TRBV3-2) with TRBJ1-1, with TRBD1 identical over 9 bases. Germline lookup yields CDR1 LGHDT and CDR2 YNNKEL (reference sequence). This CDR3 region has 15 residues. Germline trimming cut 4 bases from V and 4 bases from J; bases unmatched to any gene: 7. This CDR3 reads CASSPSDRGGTEAFF. The CDR3, as DNA: TGTGCCAGCAGCCCGTCGGACAGGGGAGGCACTGAAGCTTTCTTT.

The rearrangement joins TRBV7-6 to TRBJ1-5; D not resolved. The germline V gene has CDR1 SGHVS and CDR2 FNYEAQ. The CDR3 is 15 amino acids. V was pared by 5 bases and J by 2 bases, with 13 bases between. CDR3 in DNA: TGTGCCAGCAGCGAGGGCCTCGAAGGCAATCAGCCCCAGCATTTT. As protein: CASSEGLEGNQPQHF.

V gene TRBV7-3 combines with J gene TRBJ2-5, with TRBD2 identical over 7 bases. Germline-derived CDR1 and CDR2 are SGHTA and FQGTGA. The V segment lost 1 base and the J segment 7 bases; nucleotides outside the gene matches: 15. This CDR3 has 17 residues. The CDR3 DNA follows: TGTGCCAGCAGCTTAAGGGCTAGCGGATTTACCGAGGGGACCCAGTACTTC. Its translation: CASSLRASGFTEGTQYF.

This rearrangement joins TRBV6-5 to TRBJ1-5; 8 bases line up with TRBD1. Germline V gene data show CDR1 as MNHEY and CDR2 as SVGAGI. V shed 6 bases and J 5 bases; nucleotides not matched to a gene: 6. The CDR3 totals 14 residues. CDR3 sequence reads: CASRSNRGDQPQHF. CDR3 in DNA: TGTGCCAGCAGGTCCAACAGGGGGGATCAGCCCCAGCATTTT.

The chain has TRBV5-6 and TRBJ2-7; D is perhaps TRBD1 (5 bases). Germline V gene sequence: CDR1 SGHDT, CDR2 YYEEEE. CDR3 length: 15 amino acids. V was clipped by 0 bases and J by 5 bases, with 15 bases between them. CDR3 protein: CASSLVSRVKDEQYV. The CDR3 bases are TGTGCCAGCAGCTTGGTTAGCAGGGTAAAGGACGAGCAGTACGTC.

The rearrangement joins TRBV14 to TRBJ2-1, with D perhaps TRBD1 (5 bases). The CDR3 contains 14 residues. V lost 1 base, J lost 10 bases, and 14 bases lay in between. Germline assignment: CDR1 SGHDN and CDR2 FVKESK. The CDR3 sequence: CASSQVRRSGEQFF. As DNA, the CDR3 is TGTGCCAGCAGCCAAGTACGTCGTTCAGGGGAGCAGTTCTTC.

The rearrangement joins TRBV30 to TRBJ2-3; 8 bases are shared with TRBD1. CDR3 size: 15 residues. J gave up 6 bases and V 0 bases, and 8 bases lay outside the gene matches. CDR1 and CDR2 (germline): GTSNPN, SVGIG (reference sequence). The CDR3 sequence: CAWSVRAGGYDTQYF. For the CDR3, the DNA is TGTGCCTGGAGTGTACGGGCAGGGGGCTATGATACGCAGTATTTT.

This clone appeared a single time. The chain joins TRBV24-1 to TRBJ2-3; D uncertain. Germline V CDR1 and CDR2: KGHDR, SFDVKD. CDR3 length: 14 residues. Between the trimmed V and J ends, which lost 3 bases and 3 bases, there was a span of 9 bases. Written as DNA, the CDR3 is TGTGCCACCAGTGATCCGAGAGAAACAGATACGCAGTATTTT. It codes for CATSDPRETDTQYF.

As DNA, the CDR3 is TGTGCCAGCAGCCCCTTGAGAGGCAACACTGAAGCTTTCTTT. Translated: CASSPLRGNTEAFF. The chain recombines TRBV6-5 with TRBJ1-1; no clear D gene. Trimming took off 6 bases at V and 2 bases at J, with 13 bases between the two ends. The V gene's germline CDR1 is MNHEY and CDR2 SVGAGI. The CDR3 contains 14 residues.

The chain links TRBV5-1 to TRBJ1-5, with D hard to call. V was pared by 0 bases and J by 1 base, with 8 bases between. The V gene's germline CDR1 is SGHRS and CDR2 YFSETQ. The CDR3 contains 15 residues. The CDR3 is CASSLAEQSNQPQHF. In DNA form, the CDR3 reads TGCGCCAGCAGCTTGGCCGAACAGAGCAATCAGCCCCAGCATTTT.

The chain recombines TRBV6-1 with TRBJ1-5; no clear D gene. The germline V and J ends were trimmed by 3 bases and 7 bases, with 7 bases remaining between them. Germline V gene sequence: CDR1 MNHNS, CDR2 SASEGT. The CDR3 runs 12 residues. The CDR3 bases are TGTGCCAGCAGTGAGGTCCAGCAGCCCCAGCATTTT. It is translated as CASSEVQQPQHF.